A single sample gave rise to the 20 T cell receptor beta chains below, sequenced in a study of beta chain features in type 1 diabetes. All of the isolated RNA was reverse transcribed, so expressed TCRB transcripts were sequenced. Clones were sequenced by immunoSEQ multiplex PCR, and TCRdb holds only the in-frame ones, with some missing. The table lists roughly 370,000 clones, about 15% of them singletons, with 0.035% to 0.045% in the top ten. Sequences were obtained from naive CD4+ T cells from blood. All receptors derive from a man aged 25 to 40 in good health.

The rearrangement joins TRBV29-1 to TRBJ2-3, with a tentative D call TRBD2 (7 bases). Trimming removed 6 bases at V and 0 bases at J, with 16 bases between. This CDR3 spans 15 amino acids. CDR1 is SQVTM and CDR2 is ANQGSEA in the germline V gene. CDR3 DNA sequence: TGCAGCGTGGAGGGGGGGGTAGCCAGCACAGATACGCAGTATTTT. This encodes CSVEGGVASTDTQYF.

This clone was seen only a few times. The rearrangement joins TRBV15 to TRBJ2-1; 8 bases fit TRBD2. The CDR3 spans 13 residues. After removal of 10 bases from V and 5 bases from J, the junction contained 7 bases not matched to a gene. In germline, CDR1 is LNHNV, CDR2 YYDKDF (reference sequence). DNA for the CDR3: TGTGCCATTAAGCGGGAGAGAAACAATGAGCAGTTCTTC. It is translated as CAIKRERNNEQFF.

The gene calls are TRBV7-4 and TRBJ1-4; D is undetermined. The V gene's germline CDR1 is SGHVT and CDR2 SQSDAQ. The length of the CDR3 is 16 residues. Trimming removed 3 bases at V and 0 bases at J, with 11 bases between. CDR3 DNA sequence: TGTGCCAGCAGCTTCGGCAGAATTGCAACTAATGAAAAACTGTTTTTT. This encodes CASSFGRIATNEKLFF. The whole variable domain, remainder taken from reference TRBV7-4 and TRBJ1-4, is GAGVSQSPRYKVAKRGRDVALRCDSISGHVTLYWYRQTLGQGSEVLTYSQSDAQRDKSGRPSGRFSAERPERSVSTLKIQRTEQGDSAVYLCASSFGRIATNEKLFFGSGTQLSVL.

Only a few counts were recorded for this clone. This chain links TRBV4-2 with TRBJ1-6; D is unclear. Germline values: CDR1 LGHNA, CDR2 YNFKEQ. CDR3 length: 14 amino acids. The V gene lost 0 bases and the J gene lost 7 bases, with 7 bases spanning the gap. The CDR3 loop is CASSQEGPNSPLHF. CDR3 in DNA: TGTGCCAGCAGCCAAGAAGGGCCGAATTCACCCCTCCACTTT.

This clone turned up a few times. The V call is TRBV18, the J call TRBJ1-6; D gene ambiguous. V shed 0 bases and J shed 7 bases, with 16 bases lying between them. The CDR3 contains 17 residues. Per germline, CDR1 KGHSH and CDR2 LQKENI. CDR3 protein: CASSPPIRKALNSPLHF. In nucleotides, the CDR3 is TGTGCCAGCTCACCACCGATCAGGAAAGCTCTGAATTCACCCCTCCACTTT.

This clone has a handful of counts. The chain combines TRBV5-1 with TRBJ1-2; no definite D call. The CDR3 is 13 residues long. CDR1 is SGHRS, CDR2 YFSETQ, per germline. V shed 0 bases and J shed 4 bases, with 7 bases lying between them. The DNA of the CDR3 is TGCGCCAGCAGCTTGGAGAACGGCTATGGCTACACCTTC. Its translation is CASSLENGYGYTF. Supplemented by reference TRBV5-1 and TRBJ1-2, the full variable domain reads KAGVTQTPRYLIKTRGQQVTLSCSPISGHRSVSWYQQTPGQGLQFLFEYFSETQRNKGNFPGRFSGRQFSNSRSEMNVSTLELGDSALYLCASSLENGYGYTFGSGTRLTVV.

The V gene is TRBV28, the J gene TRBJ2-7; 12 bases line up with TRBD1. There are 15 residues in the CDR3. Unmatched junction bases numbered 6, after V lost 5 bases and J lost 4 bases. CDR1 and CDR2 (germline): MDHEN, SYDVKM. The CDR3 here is CASSLGQGARYEQYF. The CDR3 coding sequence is TGTGCCAGCAGTCTGGGACAGGGGGCTAGGTACGAGCAGTACTTC.

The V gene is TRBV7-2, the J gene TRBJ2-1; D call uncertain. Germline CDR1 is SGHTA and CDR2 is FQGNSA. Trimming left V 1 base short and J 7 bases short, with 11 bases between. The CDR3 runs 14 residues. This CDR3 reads CASSLDRIGNEQFF. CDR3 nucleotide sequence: TGTGCCAGCAGCTTAGACCGGATTGGAAATGAGCAGTTCTTC.

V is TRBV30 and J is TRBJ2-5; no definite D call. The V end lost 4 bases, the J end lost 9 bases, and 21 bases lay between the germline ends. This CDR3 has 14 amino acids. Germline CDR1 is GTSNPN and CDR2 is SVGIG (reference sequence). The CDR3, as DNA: TGTGCCTGGACTCCGGCGGCCCATCTTGAGGCCCAGTACTTC. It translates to CAWTPAAHLEAQYF. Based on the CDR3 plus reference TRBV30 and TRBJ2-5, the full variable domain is SQTIHQWPATLVQPVGSPLSLECTVEGTSNPNLYWYRQAAGRGLQLLFYSVGIGQISSEVPQNLSASRPQDRQFILSSKKLLLSDSGFYLCAWTPAAHLEAQYFGPGTRLLVL.

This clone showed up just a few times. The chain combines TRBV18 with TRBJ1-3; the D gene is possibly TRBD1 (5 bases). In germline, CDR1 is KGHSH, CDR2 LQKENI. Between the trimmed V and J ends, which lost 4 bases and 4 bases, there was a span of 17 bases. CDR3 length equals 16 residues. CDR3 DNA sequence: TGTGCCAGCTCACTGAATGAGGGGAACCTCGGAAACACCATATATTTT. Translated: CASSLNEGNLGNTIYF. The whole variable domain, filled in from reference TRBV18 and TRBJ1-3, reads NAGVMQNPRHLVRRRGQEARLRCSPMKGHSHVYWYRQLPEEGLKFMVYLQKENIIDESGMPKERFSAEFPKEGPSILRIQQVVRGDSAAYFCASSLNEGNLGNTIYFGEGSWLTVV.

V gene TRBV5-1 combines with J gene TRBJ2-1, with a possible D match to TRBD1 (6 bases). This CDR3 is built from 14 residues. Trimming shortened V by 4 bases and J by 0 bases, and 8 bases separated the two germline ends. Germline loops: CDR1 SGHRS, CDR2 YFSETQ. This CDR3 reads CASSRDISYNEQFF. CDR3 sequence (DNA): TGCGCCAGCAGCCGGGACATCTCCTACAATGAGCAGTTCTTC.

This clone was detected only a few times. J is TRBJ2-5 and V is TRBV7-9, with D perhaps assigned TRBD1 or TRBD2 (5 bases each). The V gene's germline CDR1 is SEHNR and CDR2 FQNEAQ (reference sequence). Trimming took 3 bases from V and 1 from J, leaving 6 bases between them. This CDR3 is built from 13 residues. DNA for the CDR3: TGTGCCAGCAGCTTGGGGACCCAAGAGACCCAGTACTTC. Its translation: CASSLGTQETQYF.

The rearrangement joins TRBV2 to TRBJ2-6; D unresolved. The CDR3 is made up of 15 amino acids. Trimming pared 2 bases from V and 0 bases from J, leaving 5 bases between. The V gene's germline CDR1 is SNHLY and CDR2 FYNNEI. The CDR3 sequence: CASSELGSGANVLTF. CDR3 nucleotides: TGTGCCAGCAGTGAACTAGGCTCTGGGGCCAACGTCCTGACTTTC.

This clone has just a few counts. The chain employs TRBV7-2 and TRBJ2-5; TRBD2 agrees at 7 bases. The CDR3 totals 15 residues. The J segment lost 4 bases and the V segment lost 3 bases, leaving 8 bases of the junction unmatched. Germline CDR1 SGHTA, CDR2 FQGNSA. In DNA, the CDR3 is TGTGCCAGCAGCTTCTTTGCAAGCGGGACAGAGACCCAGTACTTC. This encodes CASSFFASGTETQYF. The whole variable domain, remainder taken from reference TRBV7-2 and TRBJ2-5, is GAGVSQSPSNKVTEKGKDVELRCDPISGHTALYWYRQSLGQGLEFLIYFQGNSAPDKSGLPSDRFSAERTGGSVSTLTIQRTQQEDSAVYLCASSFFASGTETQYFGPGTRLLVL.

In nucleotides, the CDR3 is TGTGCCAGCAGCTCCTTTAGCGGGAGAAGTACCGGGGAGCTGTTTTTT. The encoded protein is CASSSFSGRSTGELFF. The chain carries TRBV11-3 and TRBJ2-2; 9 bases are shared with TRBD2. The germline V gene encodes CDR1 SGHNT and CDR2 YENEEA. V was pared by 4 bases and J by 5 bases, with 8 bases of the junction left unmatched. This CDR3 has 16 amino acids.

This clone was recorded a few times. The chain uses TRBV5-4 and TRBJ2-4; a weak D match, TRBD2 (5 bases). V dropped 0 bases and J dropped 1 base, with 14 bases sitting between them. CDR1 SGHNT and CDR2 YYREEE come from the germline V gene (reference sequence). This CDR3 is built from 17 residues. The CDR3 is CASSLDNGVGAKNIQYF. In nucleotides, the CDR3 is TGTGCCAGCAGCTTGGACAACGGGGTGGGTGCCAAAAACATTCAGTACTTC.

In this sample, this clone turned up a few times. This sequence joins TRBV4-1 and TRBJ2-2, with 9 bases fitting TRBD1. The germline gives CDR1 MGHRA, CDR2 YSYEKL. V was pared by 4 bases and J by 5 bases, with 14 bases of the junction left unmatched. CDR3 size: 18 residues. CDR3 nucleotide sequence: TGCGCCAGCAGCCGTCAAACCAGGACAGGGGATCGGACCGGGGAGCTGTTTTTT. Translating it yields CASSRQTRTGDRTGELFF.

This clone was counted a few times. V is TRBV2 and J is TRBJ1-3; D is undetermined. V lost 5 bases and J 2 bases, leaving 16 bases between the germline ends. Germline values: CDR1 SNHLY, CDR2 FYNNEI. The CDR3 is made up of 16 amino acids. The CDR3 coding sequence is TGTGCCAGCAGTCCCATAGGAGGGTTTACTGGAAACACCATATATTTT. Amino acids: CASSPIGGFTGNTIYF.

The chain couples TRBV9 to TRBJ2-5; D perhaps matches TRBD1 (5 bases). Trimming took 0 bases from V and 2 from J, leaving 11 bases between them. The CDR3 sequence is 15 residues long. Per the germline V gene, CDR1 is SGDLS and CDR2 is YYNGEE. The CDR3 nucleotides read TGTGCCAGCAGCGTAGAGGGGTCGCCGCAAGAGACCCAGTACTTC. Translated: CASSVEGSPQETQYF.

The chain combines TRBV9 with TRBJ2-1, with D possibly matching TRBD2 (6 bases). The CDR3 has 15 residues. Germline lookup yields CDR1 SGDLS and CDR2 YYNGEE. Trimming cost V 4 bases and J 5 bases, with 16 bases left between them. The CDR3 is CASSPNGGIHNEQFF. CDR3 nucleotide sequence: TGTGCCAGCAGCCCGAACGGAGGGATCCACAATGAGCAGTTCTTC. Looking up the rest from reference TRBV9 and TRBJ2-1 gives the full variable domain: DSGVTQTPKHLITATGQRVTLRCSPRSGDLSVYWYQQSLDQGLQFLIQYYNGEERAKGNILERFSAQQFPDLHSELNLSSLELGDSALYFCASSPNGGIHNEQFFGPGTRLTVL.